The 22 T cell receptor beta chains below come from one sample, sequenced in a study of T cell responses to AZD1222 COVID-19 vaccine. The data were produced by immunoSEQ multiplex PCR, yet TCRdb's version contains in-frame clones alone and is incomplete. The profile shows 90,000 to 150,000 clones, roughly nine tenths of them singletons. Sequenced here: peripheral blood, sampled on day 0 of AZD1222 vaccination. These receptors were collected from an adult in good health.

CDR3 sequence: CASSLYGGSNQPQHF. CDR3 bases: TGTGCCAGCAGCTTGTACGGTGGTAGCAATCAGCCCCAGCATTTT. The rearrangement uses TRBV5-4 and TRBJ1-5; D remains unclear. The ends were cut back, 1 base at V and 0 bases at J, with 8 bases in the middle. This CDR3 has 15 residues. Per germline, CDR1 SGHNT and CDR2 YYREEE (reference sequence).

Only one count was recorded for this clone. The chain's CDR3 is CASSFGQPDTEAFF. The CDR3 DNA reads TGTGCCAGCAGCTTTGGGCAGCCCGACACTGAAGCTTTCTTT. The rearrangement joins TRBV13 to TRBJ1-1, with no clear D. Looked up from germline, CDR1 is PRHDT and CDR2 is FYEKMQ (reference sequence). This CDR3 region has 14 residues. V was pared by 3 bases and J by 3 bases, with 11 bases between.

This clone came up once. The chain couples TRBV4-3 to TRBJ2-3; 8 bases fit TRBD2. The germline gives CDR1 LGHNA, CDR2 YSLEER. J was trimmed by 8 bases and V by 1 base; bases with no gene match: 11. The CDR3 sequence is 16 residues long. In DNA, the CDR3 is TGCGCCAGCAGCCAAGTCTCGGTTAGCGGGGCTTTTACGCAGTATTTT. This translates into CASSQVSVSGAFTQYF.

The CDR3 protein is CASSPQRGILNEQFF. The DNA for the CDR3 is TGTGCCAGTAGTCCCCAGCGGGGGATCTTGAATGAGCAGTTCTTC. This sequence joins TRBV19 and TRBJ2-1; TRBD2 aligns across 8 bases. With V trimmed by 5 bases and J by 7 bases, 10 bases remained unmatched. The CDR3 extends over 15 amino acids. Germline loops: CDR1 LNHDA, CDR2 SQIVND (reference sequence).

In nucleotides, the CDR3 is TGTGCCACCAGTGATTTGGGGGGTAAGCCCCAGCATTTT. Translating gives CATSDLGGKPQHF. The chain recombines TRBV24-1 with TRBJ1-5; D may be TRBD1 (5 bases). Germline assignment: CDR1 KGHDR and CDR2 SFDVKD. The germline V and J ends were trimmed by 0 bases and 8 bases, with 7 bases remaining between them. This CDR3 has 13 amino acids.

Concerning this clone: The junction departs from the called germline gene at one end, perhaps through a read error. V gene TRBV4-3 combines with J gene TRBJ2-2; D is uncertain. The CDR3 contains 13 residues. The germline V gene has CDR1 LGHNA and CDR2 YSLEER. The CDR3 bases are TGCGCCAGCAGCCGAATGAACGCCGGGGAGCTGTTTTTT. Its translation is CASSRMNAGELFF.

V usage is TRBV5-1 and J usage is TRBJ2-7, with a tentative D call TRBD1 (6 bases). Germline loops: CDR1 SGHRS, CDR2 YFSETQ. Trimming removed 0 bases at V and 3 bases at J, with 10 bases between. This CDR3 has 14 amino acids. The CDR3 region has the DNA TGCGCCAGCAGCTTGGATGTCAGGGGCTACGAGCAGTACTTC. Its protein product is CASSLDVRGYEQYF.

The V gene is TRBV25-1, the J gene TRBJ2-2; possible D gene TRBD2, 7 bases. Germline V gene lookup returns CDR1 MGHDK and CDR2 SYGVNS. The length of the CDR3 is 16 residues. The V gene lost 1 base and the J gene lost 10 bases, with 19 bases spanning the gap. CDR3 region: CASSESAGARREELFF. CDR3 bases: TGTGCCAGCAGTGAATCCGCGGGGGCGCGAAGAGAGGAGCTGTTTTTT.

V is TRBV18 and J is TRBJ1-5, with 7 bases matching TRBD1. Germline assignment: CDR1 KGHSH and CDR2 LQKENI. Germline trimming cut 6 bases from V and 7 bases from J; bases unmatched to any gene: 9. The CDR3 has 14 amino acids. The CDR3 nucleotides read TGTGCCAGCTCCCAGGGGGGGGCAAAGCAGCCCCAGCATTTT. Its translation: CASSQGGAKQPQHF.

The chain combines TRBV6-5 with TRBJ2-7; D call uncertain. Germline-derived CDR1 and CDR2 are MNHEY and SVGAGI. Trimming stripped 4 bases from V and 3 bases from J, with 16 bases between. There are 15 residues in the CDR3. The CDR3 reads CASSSGSRPGYEQYF. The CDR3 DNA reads TGTGCCAGCAGTTCCGGAAGCAGGCCCGGCTACGAGCAGTACTTC.

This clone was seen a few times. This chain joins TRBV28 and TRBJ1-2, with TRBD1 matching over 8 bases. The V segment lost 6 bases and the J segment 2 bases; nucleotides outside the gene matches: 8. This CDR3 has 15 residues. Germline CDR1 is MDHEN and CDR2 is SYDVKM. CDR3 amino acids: CASSPQGAGNYGYTF. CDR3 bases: TGTGCCAGCAGCCCCCAGGGGGCTGGAAACTATGGCTACACCTTC.

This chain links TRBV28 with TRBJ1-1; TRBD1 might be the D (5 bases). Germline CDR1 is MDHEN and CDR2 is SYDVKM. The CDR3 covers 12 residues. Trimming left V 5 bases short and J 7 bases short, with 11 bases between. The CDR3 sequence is CASSQTTVEAFF. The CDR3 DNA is TGTGCCAGCAGTCAGACGACAGTTGAAGCTTTCTTT.

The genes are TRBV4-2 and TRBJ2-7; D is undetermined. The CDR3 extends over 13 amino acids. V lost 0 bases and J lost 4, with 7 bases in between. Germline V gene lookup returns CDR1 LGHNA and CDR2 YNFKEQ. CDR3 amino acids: CASSQDRLYEQYF. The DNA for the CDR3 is TGTGCCAGCAGCCAAGACAGATTATACGAGCAGTACTTC.

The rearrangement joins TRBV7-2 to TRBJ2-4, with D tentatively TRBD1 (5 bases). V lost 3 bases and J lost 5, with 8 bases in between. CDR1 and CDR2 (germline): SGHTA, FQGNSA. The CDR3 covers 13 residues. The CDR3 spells CASSFQGENIQYF. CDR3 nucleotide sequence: TGTGCCAGCAGCTTCCAGGGCGAAAACATTCAGTACTTC.

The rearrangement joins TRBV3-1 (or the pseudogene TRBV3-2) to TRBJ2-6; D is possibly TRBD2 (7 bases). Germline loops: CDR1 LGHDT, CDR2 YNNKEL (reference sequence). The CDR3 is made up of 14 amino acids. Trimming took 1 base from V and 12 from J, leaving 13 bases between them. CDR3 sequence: CASSQGGGHVVLTF. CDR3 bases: TGTGCCAGCAGCCAAGGGGGGGGGCACGTCGTCCTGACTTTC.

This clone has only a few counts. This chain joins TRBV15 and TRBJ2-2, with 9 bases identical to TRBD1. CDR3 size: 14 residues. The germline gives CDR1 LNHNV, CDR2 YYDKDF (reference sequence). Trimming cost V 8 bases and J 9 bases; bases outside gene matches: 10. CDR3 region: CATSDRGGSRELFF. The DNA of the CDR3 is TGTGCCACCTCTGACAGGGGGGGATCAAGGGAGCTGTTTTTT.

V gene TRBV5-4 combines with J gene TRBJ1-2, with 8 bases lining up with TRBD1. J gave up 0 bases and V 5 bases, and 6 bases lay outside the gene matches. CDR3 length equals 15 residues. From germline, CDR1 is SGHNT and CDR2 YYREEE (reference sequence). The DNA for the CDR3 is TGTGCCAGCAGACCGCCGGACAGGGCTAACTATGGCTACACCTTC. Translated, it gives CASRPPDRANYGYTF.

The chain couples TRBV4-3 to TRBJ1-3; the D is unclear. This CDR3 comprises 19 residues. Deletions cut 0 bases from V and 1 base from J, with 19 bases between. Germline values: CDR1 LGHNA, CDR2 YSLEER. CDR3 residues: CASSQDRKVLRPSGNTIYF. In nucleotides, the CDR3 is TGCGCCAGCAGCCAAGATAGGAAGGTACTGAGGCCTTCTGGAAACACCATATATTTT.

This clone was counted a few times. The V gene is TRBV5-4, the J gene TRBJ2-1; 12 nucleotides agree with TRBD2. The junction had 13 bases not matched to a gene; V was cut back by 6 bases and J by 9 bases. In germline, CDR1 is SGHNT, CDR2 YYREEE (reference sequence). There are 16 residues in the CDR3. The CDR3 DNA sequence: TGTGCCAGCACCTTAAGGTCGACTAGCGGGGGAGGTGAGCAGTTCTTC. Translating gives CASTLRSTSGGGEQFF. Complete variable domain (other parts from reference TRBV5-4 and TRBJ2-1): ETGVTQSPTHLIKTRGQQVTLRCSSQSGHNTVSWYQQALGQGPQFIFQYYREEENGRGNFPPRFSGLQFPNYSSELNVNALELDDSALYLCASTLRSTSGGGEQFFGPGTRLTVL.

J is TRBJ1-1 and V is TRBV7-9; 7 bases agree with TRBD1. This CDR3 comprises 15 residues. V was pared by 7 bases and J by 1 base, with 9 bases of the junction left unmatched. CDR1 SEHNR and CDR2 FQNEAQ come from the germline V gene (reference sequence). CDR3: CASKGGSWGNTEAFF. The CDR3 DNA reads TGTGCCAGCAAAGGGGGCTCTTGGGGGAACACTGAAGCTTTCTTT.

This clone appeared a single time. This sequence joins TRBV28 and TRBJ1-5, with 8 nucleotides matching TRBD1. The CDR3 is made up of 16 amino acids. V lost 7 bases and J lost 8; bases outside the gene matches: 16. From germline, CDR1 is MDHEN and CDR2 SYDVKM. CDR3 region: CASNLFDRGNQKPQHF. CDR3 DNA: TGTGCCAGCAATCTCTTTGACAGGGGCAATCAGAAGCCCCAGCATTTT.

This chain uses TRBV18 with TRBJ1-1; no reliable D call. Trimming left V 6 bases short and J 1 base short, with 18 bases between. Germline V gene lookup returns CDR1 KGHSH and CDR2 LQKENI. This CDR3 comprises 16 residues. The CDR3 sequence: CASSSLPQGGNTEAFF. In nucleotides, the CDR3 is TGTGCCAGCTCTTCCCTACCCCAAGGTGGGAACACTGAAGCTTTCTTT.